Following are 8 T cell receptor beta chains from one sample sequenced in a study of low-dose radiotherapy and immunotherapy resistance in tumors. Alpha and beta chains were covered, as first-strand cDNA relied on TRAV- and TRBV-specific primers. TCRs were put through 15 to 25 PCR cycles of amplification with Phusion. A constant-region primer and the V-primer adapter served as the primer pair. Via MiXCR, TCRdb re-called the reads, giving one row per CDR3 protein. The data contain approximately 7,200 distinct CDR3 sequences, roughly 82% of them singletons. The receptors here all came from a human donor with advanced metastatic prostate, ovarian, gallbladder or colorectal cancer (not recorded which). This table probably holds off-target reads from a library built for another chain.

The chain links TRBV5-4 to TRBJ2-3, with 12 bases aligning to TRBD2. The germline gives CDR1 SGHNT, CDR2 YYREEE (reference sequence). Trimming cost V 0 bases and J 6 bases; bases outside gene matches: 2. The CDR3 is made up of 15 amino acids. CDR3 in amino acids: CASSLVTSGGDTQYF. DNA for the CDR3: TGTGCCAGCAGCTTGGTGACTAGCGGGGGCGATACGCAGTATTTT.

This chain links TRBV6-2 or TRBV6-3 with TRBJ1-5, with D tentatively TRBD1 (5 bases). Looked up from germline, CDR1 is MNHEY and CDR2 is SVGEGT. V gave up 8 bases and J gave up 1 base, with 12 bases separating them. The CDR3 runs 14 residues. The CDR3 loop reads CASGTGRSNQPQHF. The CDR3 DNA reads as TGTGCCAGCGGTACGGGACGGAGCAATCAGCCCCAGCATTTT.

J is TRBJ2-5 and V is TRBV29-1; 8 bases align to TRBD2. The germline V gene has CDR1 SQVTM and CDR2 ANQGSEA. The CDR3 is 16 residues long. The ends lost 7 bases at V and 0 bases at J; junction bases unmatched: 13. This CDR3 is CSARLGLVGDQETQYF. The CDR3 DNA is TGCAGCGCTCGACTGGGACTAGTGGGGGACCAAGAGACCCAGTACTTC.

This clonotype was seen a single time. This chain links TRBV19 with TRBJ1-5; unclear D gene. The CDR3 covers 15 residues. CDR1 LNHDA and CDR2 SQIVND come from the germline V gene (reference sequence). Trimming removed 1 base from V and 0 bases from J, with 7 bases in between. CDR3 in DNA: TGTGCCAGTAGTATAGCAGATTATAGCAATCAGCCCCAGCATTTT. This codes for CASSIADYSNQPQHF. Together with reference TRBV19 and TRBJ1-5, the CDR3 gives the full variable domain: DGGITQSPKYLFRKEGQNVTLSCEQNLNHDAMYWYRQDPGQGLRLIYYSQIVNDFQKGDIAEGYSVSREKKESFPLTVTSAQKNPTAFYLCASSIADYSNQPQHFGDGTRLSIL.

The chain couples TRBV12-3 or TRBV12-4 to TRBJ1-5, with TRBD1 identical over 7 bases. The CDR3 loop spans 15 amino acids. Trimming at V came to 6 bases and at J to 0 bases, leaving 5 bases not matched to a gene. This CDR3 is CASRRTGYSNQPQHF. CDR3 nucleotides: TGTGCCAGCAGACGGACAGGCTATAGCAATCAGCCCCAGCATTTT.

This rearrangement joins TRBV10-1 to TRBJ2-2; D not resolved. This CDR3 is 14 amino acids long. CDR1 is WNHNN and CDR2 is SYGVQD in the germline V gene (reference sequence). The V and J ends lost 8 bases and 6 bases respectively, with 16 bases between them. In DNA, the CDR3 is TGCGCCAGCGGTAGTCAGGACGGTTCCGGGGAGCTGTTTTTT. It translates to CASGSQDGSGELFF.

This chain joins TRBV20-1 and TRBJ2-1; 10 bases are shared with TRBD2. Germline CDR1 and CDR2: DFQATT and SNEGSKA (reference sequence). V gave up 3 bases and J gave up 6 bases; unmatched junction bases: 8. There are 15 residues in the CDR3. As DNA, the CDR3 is TGCAGTGCTAGGTGGGGAGCGGGGGGGTTCAATGAGCAGTTCTTC. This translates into CSARWGAGGFNEQFF.

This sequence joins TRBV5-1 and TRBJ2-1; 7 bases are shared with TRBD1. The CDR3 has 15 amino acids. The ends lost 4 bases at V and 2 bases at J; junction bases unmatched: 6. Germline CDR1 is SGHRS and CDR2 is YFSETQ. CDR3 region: CASSLRQGAYNEQFF. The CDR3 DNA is TGCGCCAGCAGCCTCCGACAGGGCGCCTACAATGAGCAGTTCTTC.